Included here is one T cell receptor beta chain sequence, with context. The antigen is unknown. The CDR3 totals 14 residues. Per the germline V gene, CDR1 is SGHRS and CDR2 is YFSETQ. V was shortened by 4 bases and J by 4 bases, with 15 bases between the two germline ends. Only in-frame clones appear in the TCRdb table, and some are missing; sequencing was by immunoSEQ multiplex PCR. Found here are roughly 2,500,000 clones, over 85% of them singletons; the top ten hold 0.36%. The sample is drawn from a study of shared clonotypes between healthy human individuals. Study results and limitations: It was anticipated that sequencing depth would influence how many clonotypes donors shared.

Sequencing input: naive CD4+ T cells from PBMCs. As to subset: CD45RA+ positively selected. This chain uses TRBV5-1 with TRBJ2-7; a weak D match, TRBD1 (5 bases). The TCR comes from a man in his late teens or twenties in good health. Some clones in this sample may be carry-over from other donors' samples. CDR3 in amino acids: CASSADLQGYEQYF. The CDR3 DNA sequence: TGCGCCAGCAGCGCCGACCTCCAGGGTTACGAGCAGTACTTC.